The 5 T cell receptor beta chains reported below all come from one sample, sequenced in a study of T cells in Graves' hyperthyroidism and ophthalmopathy. RNA transcripts gave rise to amplified TCR beta CDR3 regions. A set of HTBI primers served as the primers for a first-round RT-PCR of the TCR CDR3. TCRdb passed the multiplex PCR reads through MiXCR, listing each CDR3 protein once. The data hold about 530,000 distinct CDR3 sequences, with over 15% observed a single time. Sample: blood. These receptors were obtained from a woman aged 18-29 years with Graves' ophthalmopathy.

This clonotype was counted a few times. The V call is TRBV7-2, the J call TRBJ2-7, with 8 bases aligning to TRBD2. This CDR3 contains 14 residues. J gave up 3 bases and V 8 bases, and 9 bases lay outside the gene matches. The germline V gene encodes CDR1 SGHTA and CDR2 FQGNSA. The CDR3 nucleotides are TGTGCCAGCGGATCAGCGGGAGTTCTCTACGAGCAGTACTTC. It is translated as CASGSAGVLYEQYF.

This clonotype was picked up a small number of times. The rearrangement uses TRBV5-6 and TRBJ2-7; D perhaps matches TRBD1 (7 bases). From germline, CDR1 is SGHDT and CDR2 YYEEEE. V lost 0 bases to trimming and J lost 2 bases, with 15 bases between them. The CDR3 covers 16 residues. The CDR3 sequence: CASSLDPGGIPYEQYF. Written as DNA, the CDR3 is TGTGCCAGCAGCTTGGACCCAGGGGGGATACCCTACGAGCAGTACTTC. The full variable domain, completed using reference TRBV5-6 and TRBJ2-7, is DAGVTQSPTHLIKTRGQQVTLRCSPKSGHDTVSWYQQALGQGPQFIFQYYEEEERQRGNFPDRFSGHQFPNYSSELNVNALLLGDSALYLCASSLDPGGIPYEQYFGPGTRLTVT.

This clonotype was observed a handful of times. The chain couples TRBV5-4 to TRBJ2-1; perhaps TRBD2 as D (6 bases). The last part of the DNA fits TRBJ2-7 better; the J call may be wrong. The CDR3 spans 14 residues. Germline values: CDR1 SGHNT, CDR2 YYREEE (reference sequence). CDR3 coding DNA: TGTGCCAGCAGCTTGGTTACGGGAGAGAATGAGCAGTACTTC. It yields the protein CASSLVTGENEQYF.

This clonotype has a handful of counts. V usage is TRBV20-1 and J usage is TRBJ2-7; 14 nucleotides agree with TRBD2. V was clipped by 5 bases and J by 4 bases; unmatched bases: 10. The germline V gene encodes CDR1 DFQATT and CDR2 SNEGSKA (reference sequence). The CDR3 is made up of 16 amino acids. DNA for the CDR3: TGCAGTGCTCCCCCGGCAGGACTAGCGGGAGGATACGAGCAGTACTTC. This gives the protein CSAPPAGLAGGYEQYF.

In DNA form, the CDR3 reads TGTGCTAGTGGTTCAGGGGGCTTGGAAGATACGCAGTATTTT. This sequence encodes CASGSGGLEDTQYF. The chain has TRBV12-5 and TRBJ2-3, with 8 bases matching TRBD1. Trimming removed 4 bases from V and 5 bases from J; junction bases left unmatched: 5. The CDR3 contains 14 residues. Germline V gene data show CDR1 as LGHNT and CDR2 as FRNRAP.